This T cell receptor beta chain originates from a study of response to subunit inactivated influenza vaccine. Study conclusions and caveats: That few new T cells are recruited by each seasonal influenza vaccination was the authors' suggestion.

MiXCR, applied by TCRdb to the RT-PCR reads, yields one record per CDR3 protein. Among almost 250,000 distinct CDR3 sequences listed, about 12% were seen once. Germline V gene lookup returns CDR1 MNHEY and CDR2 SVGAGI. Trimming left V 5 bases short and J 6 bases short, with 20 bases between. This CDR3 is built from 15 residues. This clonotype appeared a few times. The target antigen is unknown. This clonotype originated in a man in his forties or fifties who received an inactivated influenza vaccine. The chain recombines TRBV6-5 with TRBJ2-7, with D maybe TRBD2 (5 bases). The source was non-naive T cells sorted from PBMCs, collected approximately 15 days before vaccination. In DNA form, the CDR3 reads TGTGCCAGCAGTACCGACCTCGGGAACCTCCGCGAGCAGTACTTC. The encoded protein is CASSTDLGNLREQYF.